The subject of this entry is one TCR beta chain. Its antigen is unknown. The CDR3 extends over 12 amino acids. Germline CDR1 is LNHDA and CDR2 is SQIVND (reference sequence). V shed 3 bases and J shed 3 bases, with 2 bases lying between them. In the PCR, 60 Vbeta and 13 Jbeta primers were used. The table came from immunoSEQ multiplex PCR; TCRdb's copy has only in-frame clones and leaves some out. The repertoire consists of 120,000 or so clones, with over 70% occurring once and the leading ten covering 3.3%. This entry belongs to a study of cytomegalovirus exposure and HLA in healthy donors. Study-wide results and caveats: Cytomegalovirus-associated status was assigned to about 180 TCR beta chains. The analysis excluded some indistinguishable V segments, including TRBV6-2 and TRBV6-3. Serostatus for CMV was the only available immune exposure information. Later work found that TCR association rates differed between HLA loci; DRB1 had the most and HLA-C the fewest.

The sequencing sample was made of PBMCs. The receptor was derived from a woman aged 50 to 60 in good health and CMV-seronegative. This chain uses TRBV19 with TRBJ2-2; D is unclear. The CDR3 nucleotides read TGTGCCAGTAGTATCTACACCGGGGAGCTGTTTTTT. This encodes CASSIYTGELFF. The full variable domain, completed using reference TRBV19 and TRBJ2-2, is DGGITQSPKYLFRKEGQNVTLSCEQNLNHDAMYWYRQDPGQGLRLIYYSQIVNDFQKGDIAEGYSVSREKKESFPLTVTSAQKNPTAFYLCASSIYTGELFFGEGSRLTVL.